The 22 T cell receptor beta chains given below trace back to one sample, sequenced in a study of CD8 T cells in Susac syndrome (dated by TCRdb to the late 2010s). Library preparation was by the immunoSEQ multiplex PCR assay. RNA was extracted using the RNeasy kit, and roughly 0.45 to 1 ug of the RNA was reverse transcribed with random hexamers. Starting from the raw public reads, TCRdb applied fastp trimming at Q25, assembled clones with MiXCR and retained in-frame beta chains. CDR3 protein duplicates are merged, each entry listing the most common genes and DNA. For this sample there are about 160,000 distinct CDR3 sequences; 80% to 95% appear just once. The ten biggest clones cover 0.13% of the sample. The material sequenced was CD4+ T cells from PBMCs. Source of these receptors: a human donor in good health.

V usage is TRBV5-4 and J usage is TRBJ2-7; D uncertain. Trimming removed 2 bases from V and 3 bases from J, with 9 bases in between. The CDR3 has 13 residues. Germline loops: CDR1 SGHNT, CDR2 YYREEE (reference sequence). The CDR3 loop reads CASSFGVVYEQYF. CDR3 bases: TGTGCCAGCAGCTTTGGGGTGGTCTACGAGCAGTACTTC.

The V call is TRBV7-2, the J call TRBJ2-4, with a tentative D call TRBD1 (6 bases). Germline V lookup: CDR1 SGHTA, CDR2 FQGNSA. This CDR3 comprises 16 residues. Trimming removed 1 base from V and 1 base from J, with 11 bases in between. This CDR3 reads CASSLVVGAAKNIQYF. DNA of the CDR3: TGTGCCAGCAGCTTAGTTGTGGGGGCGGCCAAAAACATTCAGTACTTC. The full variable domain, in which reference TRBV7-2 and TRBJ2-4 provide the parts outside the CDR3, is GAGVSQSPSNKVTEKGKDVELRCDPISGHTALYWYRQSLGQGLEFLIYFQGNSAPDKSGLPSDRFSAERTGGSVSTLTIQRTQQEDSAVYLCASSLVVGAAKNIQYFGAGTRLSVL.

The chain has TRBV7-3 and TRBJ1-5; no firm D call. Germline CDR1 SGHTA, CDR2 FQGTGA. V lost 2 bases, J lost 5 bases, and 7 bases lay in between. The CDR3 is 13 amino acids. In DNA form, the CDR3 reads TGTGCCAGCAGCTTACCCGGACATCAGCCCCAGCATTTT. Translating it yields CASSLPGHQPQHF.

The J gene is TRBJ1-2, the V gene TRBV12-3 or TRBV12-4; D uncertain. The CDR3 totals 12 residues. Trimming removed 1 base at V and 11 bases at J, with 11 bases between. The chain's CDR3 is CASSLESGSYTF. DNA of the CDR3: TGTGCCAGCAGTTTAGAATCTGGTTCGTACACCTTC.

V usage is TRBV20-1 and J usage is TRBJ2-5, with 9 bases lining up with TRBD1. This CDR3 comprises 16 residues. Germline V gives CDR1 DFQATT, CDR2 SNEGSKA (reference sequence). V lost 0 bases, J lost 5 bases, and 10 bases stayed unmatched. CDR3 sequence (DNA): TGCAGTGCTAGAGATCCTTCGGGACAGGGCGGTGAGACCCAGTACTTC. Its translation: CSARDPSGQGGETQYF.

The V gene is TRBV18, the J gene TRBJ2-3; D gene unclear. CDR3 length: 14 amino acids. Trimming stripped 2 bases from V and 0 bases from J, with 6 bases between. Germline V lookup: CDR1 KGHSH, CDR2 LQKENI. The CDR3 here is CASSPAASTDTQYF. The DNA for the CDR3 is TGTGCCAGCTCACCAGCGGCTAGCACAGATACGCAGTATTTT.

This chain connects TRBV30 to TRBJ1-6; 7 bases fit TRBD1. The CDR3 is 15 residues long. The V gene end was trimmed by 3 bases and the J gene end by 7 bases; junction bases not matched to a gene: 9. Germline-derived CDR1 and CDR2 are GTSNPN and SVGIG (reference sequence). CDR3 in amino acids: CAWRPRGLWNSPLHF. In DNA, the CDR3 is TGTGCCTGGAGACCGAGGGGGCTATGGAATTCACCCCTCCACTTT.

J is TRBJ1-2 and V is TRBV2; maybe TRBD1 (5 bases). V shed 6 bases and J shed 7 bases, with 12 bases lying between them. Germline CDR1 reads SNHLY; CDR2 reads FYNNEI. This CDR3 is built from 12 residues. The DNA of the CDR3 is TGTGCCAGCAGGCGGCTGGGGGGTGGCTACACCTTC. As protein: CASRRLGGGYTF.

This chain connects TRBV20-1 to TRBJ2-1; TRBD2 aligns across 9 bases. CDR1 DFQATT and CDR2 SNEGSKA come from the germline V gene (reference sequence). The CDR3 contains 13 residues. V was pared by 1 base and J by 10 bases, with 5 bases of the junction left unmatched. CDR3 loop: CSARVPSGMEQFF. Written as DNA, the CDR3 is TGCAGTGCTAGAGTCCCTAGCGGGATGGAGCAGTTCTTC.

V is TRBV5-1 and J is TRBJ2-6; D possibly corresponds to TRBD2 (6 bases). Germline values: CDR1 SGHRS, CDR2 YFSETQ. The CDR3 totals 17 residues. V lost 5 bases and J lost 0, with 15 bases in between. The CDR3 here is CASSWDFSSSGANVLTF. Here the CDR3 DNA reads TGCGCCAGCAGTTGGGACTTTTCCAGCTCTGGGGCCAACGTCCTGACTTTC.

V is TRBV6-2 or TRBV6-3 and J is TRBJ2-2; D remains unclear. Germline V gene lookup returns CDR1 MNHEY and CDR2 SVGEGT. Trimming removed 5 bases at V and 5 bases at J, with 12 bases between. CDR3 size: 14 residues. The chain's CDR3 is CASSDKPRTGELFF. The CDR3 bases are TGTGCCAGCAGTGACAAACCCAGGACCGGGGAGCTGTTTTTT.

The CDR3 nucleotides are TGTGCCAGCAGCGATGAGCCGAACCTGACAGCTTTCTTT. This translates into CASSDEPNLTAFF. V and J are TRBV7-2 and TRBJ1-1; D is undetermined. This CDR3 has 13 residues. CDR1 and CDR2 (germline): SGHTA, FQGNSA. Trimming removed 5 bases at V and 10 bases at J, with 17 bases between. Based on the CDR3 plus reference TRBV7-2 and TRBJ1-1, the full variable domain is GAGVSQSPSNKVTEKGKDVELRCDPISGHTALYWYRQSLGQGLEFLIYFQGNSAPDKSGLPSDRFSAERTGGSVSTLTIQRTQQEDSAVYLCASSDEPNLTAFFGQGTRLTVV.

The rearrangement joins TRBV7-9 to TRBJ1-2; possible D gene TRBD1, 5 bases. CDR1 and CDR2 from the germline V gene are SEHNR and FQNEAQ (reference sequence). Trimming shortened V by 1 base and J by 5 bases, and 11 bases separated the two germline ends. CDR3 size: 14 residues. The CDR3 is CASSLERGWYGYTF. Written as DNA, the CDR3 is TGTGCCAGCAGCTTAGAGAGGGGATGGTATGGCTACACCTTC. The whole variable domain, remainder taken from reference TRBV7-9 and TRBJ1-2, is DTGVSQNPRHKITKRGQNVTFRCDPISEHNRLYWYRQTLGQGPEFLTYFQNEAQLEKSRLLSDRFSAERPKGSFSTLEIQRTEQGDSAMYLCASSLERGWYGYTFGSGTRLTVV.

The chain employs TRBV3-1 and TRBJ2-7, with D perhaps TRBD1 (6 bases). V lost 4 bases and J lost 2, with 15 bases in between. Per the germline V gene, CDR1 is LGHDT and CDR2 is YNNKEL (reference sequence). The CDR3 length is 15 residues. The CDR3 spells CASSPIWTETYEQYF. CDR3 nucleotides: TGTGCCAGCAGCCCGATTTGGACAGAGACCTACGAGCAGTACTTC.

This clonotype was picked up one time. This rearrangement joins TRBV6-6 to TRBJ2-7, with D tentatively TRBD1 (6 bases). This CDR3 has 16 amino acids. V lost 5 bases and J lost 6, with 23 bases in between. Germline V gene sequence: CDR1 MNHNY, CDR2 SVGAGI (reference sequence). The DNA of the CDR3 is TGTGCCAGCAGTGGATACAGGGTAGGGGATTACTCCGAGCAGTACTTC. Its translation: CASSGYRVGDYSEQYF.

The chain joins TRBV7-9 to TRBJ2-7, with D maybe TRBD1 (5 bases). Trimming stripped 3 bases from V and 6 bases from J, with 18 bases between. Germline V gives CDR1 SEHNR, CDR2 FQNEAQ (reference sequence). The length of the CDR3 is 15 residues. CDR3: CASSFFPVRVSEQYF. In nucleotides, the CDR3 is TGTGCCAGCAGCTTTTTTCCTGTCAGGGTGAGCGAGCAGTACTTC.

The chain has TRBV3-1 and TRBJ2-7, with a possible D match to TRBD2 (6 bases). The CDR3 consists of 13 residues. V was cut by 0 bases and J by 5 bases, with 8 bases left in between. In germline, CDR1 is LGHDT, CDR2 YNNKEL (reference sequence). For the CDR3, the DNA is TGTGCCAGCAGCCAAGAGCGGGGCAACGAGCAGTACTTC. Amino acids: CASSQERGNEQYF.

V is TRBV12-3 or TRBV12-4 and J is TRBJ1-1; D is perhaps TRBD1 (6 bases). This CDR3 spans 16 amino acids. V lost 3 bases to trimming and J lost 5 bases, with 19 bases between them. CDR3 sequence reads: CASSFGRRGMGTEAFF. In DNA form, the CDR3 reads TGTGCCAGCAGTTTCGGCCGCAGGGGAATGGGTACTGAAGCTTTCTTT.

This rearrangement joins TRBV9 to TRBJ2-2; 10 positions agree with TRBD1. The ends lost 4 bases at V and 5 bases at J; junction bases unmatched: 5. The CDR3 is 15 amino acids. Germline values: CDR1 SGDLS, CDR2 YYNGEE. In DNA form, the CDR3 reads TGTGCCAGCAGCCGACAGGGGGCGGGGACCGGGGAGCTGTTTTTT. This codes for CASSRQGAGTGELFF.

The V and J genes are TRBV4-2 and TRBJ2-7; D remains ambiguous. The CDR3 totals 13 residues. V lost 4 bases and J lost 6, with 13 bases in between. From germline, CDR1 is LGHNA and CDR2 YNFKEQ. CDR3: CASSRYLTGEQYF. The DNA for the CDR3 is TGTGCCAGCAGCCGGTATCTAACGGGCGAGCAGTACTTC.

This chain connects TRBV19 to TRBJ1-1, with D maybe TRBD1 (5 bases). The V end was cut by 8 bases, the J end by 10 bases, with 17 bases between. The CDR3 is 12 residues long. Germline V CDR1 and CDR2: LNHDA, SQIVND (reference sequence). CDR3 in amino acids: CASSDRAGAAFF. In DNA, the CDR3 is TGTGCCAGTTCGGACCGGGCCGGGGCAGCTTTCTTT.

V gene TRBV13 combines with J gene TRBJ2-5, with 8 positions matching TRBD2. The J segment lost 9 bases and the V segment lost 4 bases, leaving 13 bases of the junction unmatched. This CDR3 spans 15 amino acids. The germline V gene encodes CDR1 PRHDT and CDR2 FYEKMQ (reference sequence). In DNA, the CDR3 is TGTGCCAGCAGCTCCCGGCGGCGGGGGGCAAGGGCCCAGTACTTC. As protein: CASSSRRRGARAQYF.